The 21 T cell receptor beta chains below were found in one sample sequenced in a study of control samples from healthy donors and cancer patients. Data came from immunoSEQ multiplex PCR; TCRdb stores just in-frame clones and leaves some out. The sample has about 140,000 clones, around 88% seen once. Sequences were obtained from blood. The receptors originated from a man between 18 and 35 years old in good health.

This sequence joins TRBV5-1 and TRBJ1-4, with 10 positions matching TRBD1. Looked up from germline, CDR1 is SGHRS and CDR2 is YFSETQ. This CDR3 has 14 amino acids. With 3 bases clipped from V and 10 bases from J, the junction kept 6 bases outside the gene matches. The CDR3 loop is CASSYGQGGGKLFF. Written as DNA, the CDR3 is TGCGCCAGCAGCTATGGACAGGGGGGTGGAAAACTGTTTTTT. Full variable domain (rest looked up from reference TRBV5-1 and TRBJ1-4): KAGVTQTPRYLIKTRGQQVTLSCSPISGHRSVSWYQQTPGQGLQFLFEYFSETQRNKGNFPGRFSGRQFSNSRSEMNVSTLELGDSALYLCASSYGQGGGKLFFGSGTQLSVL.

The chain couples TRBV2 to TRBJ1-1, with 7 positions matching TRBD1. V lost 3 bases and J lost 1; bases outside the gene matches: 8. The germline CDR1 and CDR2 sequences are SNHLY and FYNNEI. The CDR3 length is 16 residues. The chain's CDR3 is CASSDESHRGNTEAFF. DNA for the CDR3: TGTGCCAGCAGTGACGAGTCCCACAGGGGGAACACTGAAGCTTTCTTT.

The chain links TRBV12-2 to TRBJ1-3. TRBV12-2 is a pseudogene segment. This CDR3 contains 17 residues. The CDR3 sequence is CASRLAGGAPPGNTIYF. Here the CDR3 DNA reads TGTGCAAGTCGCTTAGCTGGAGGGGCTCCTCCTGGAAACACCATATATTTT.

J is TRBJ2-7 and V is TRBV11-2, with D perhaps TRBD2 (6 bases). The CDR3 sequence is 14 residues long. Germline loops: CDR1 SGHAT, CDR2 FQNNGV. Trimming pared 0 bases from V and 7 bases from J, leaving 13 bases between. DNA for the CDR3: TGTGCCAGCAGCTTAGAAGGGAGGAGGAGTGAGCAGTACTTC. It is translated as CASSLEGRRSEQYF.

The chain employs TRBV5-1 and TRBJ2-2, with TRBD1 as a possible D gene (6 bases). The CDR3 is 16 residues long. Trimming took 0 bases from V and 2 from J, leaving 11 bases between them. Germline V CDR1 and CDR2: SGHRS, YFSETQ. CDR3 amino acids: CASSLEGHYNTGELFF. Written as DNA, the CDR3 is TGCGCCAGCAGCTTGGAGGGACACTATAACACCGGGGAGCTGTTTTTT.

Only one count was recorded for this clone. J is TRBJ1-5 and V is TRBV5-6; D is unclear. This CDR3 region has 15 residues. Germline V gives CDR1 SGHDT, CDR2 YYEEEE. V lost 4 bases and J lost 4, with 15 bases in between. The CDR3, as DNA: TGTGCCAGCAGCCCGGCCCCCAATTGGAATCAGCCCCAGCATTTT. This codes for CASSPAPNWNQPQHF.

J is TRBJ2-6 and V is TRBV27; D possibly uses TRBD1 or TRBD2 (5 bases each). CDR3 length: 20 amino acids. Per germline, CDR1 MNHEY and CDR2 SMNVEV (reference sequence). Between the trimmed V and J ends, which lost 4 bases and 0 bases, there was a span of 22 bases. The CDR3 region is CASSSRDGVQLSSGANVLTF. The CDR3 DNA follows: TGTGCCAGCAGTTCCCGGGACGGAGTACAACTTAGCTCTGGGGCCAACGTCCTGACTTTC.

The genes are TRBV7-2 and TRBJ2-1, with 7 bases lining up with TRBD2. Germline CDR1 reads SGHTA; CDR2 reads FQGNSA. CDR3 length: 15 amino acids. Unmatched junction bases numbered 5, after V lost 3 bases and J lost 3 bases. The DNA for the CDR3 is TGTGCCAGCAGCTTGCTAGCGGTTGGCTACAATGAGCAGTTCTTC. This gives the protein CASSLLAVGYNEQFF.

V is TRBV3-1 (or the pseudogene TRBV3-2) and J is TRBJ2-2, with a weak D call TRBD1 (5 bases). The germline V gene has CDR1 LGHDT and CDR2 YNNKEL (reference sequence). The CDR3 runs 16 residues. V was shortened by 2 bases and J by 0 bases, with 10 bases between the two germline ends. The chain's CDR3 is CASSQTGQPNTGELFF. The CDR3 DNA follows: TGTGCCAGCAGCCAAACCGGACAACCGAACACCGGGGAGCTGTTTTTT.

This clone has a handful of counts. The chain has TRBV7-2 and TRBJ2-3, with D uncertain. V dropped 1 base and J dropped 5 bases, with 7 bases sitting between them. The V gene's germline CDR1 is SGHTA and CDR2 FQGNSA. CDR3 size: 13 residues. The CDR3 is CASSLELRDTQYF. Here the CDR3 DNA reads TGTGCCAGCAGCTTAGAATTACGAGATACGCAGTATTTT.

This chain uses TRBV30 with TRBJ2-1; 8 positions agree with TRBD1. This CDR3 spans 14 amino acids. Germline-derived CDR1 and CDR2 are GTSNPN and SVGIG (reference sequence). With V trimmed by 2 bases and J by 5 bases, 5 bases remained unmatched. The CDR3 nucleotides read TGTGCCTGGAGTCCGGGACAGGCGGACAATGAGCAGTTCTTC. The encoded protein is CAWSPGQADNEQFF.

This chain connects TRBV6-2 or TRBV6-3 to TRBJ2-4; D is ambiguous. Looked up from germline, CDR1 is MNHEY and CDR2 is SVGEGT. With 2 bases removed from V and 0 bases from J, the gap between germline ends came to 11 bases. This CDR3 is 16 amino acids long. CDR3 bases: TGTGCCAGCAGTTACGGTTTGGCTGTAGCCAAAAACATTCAGTACTTC. It is translated as CASSYGLAVAKNIQYF.

This clone was detected once. At one end the junction does not follow the germline gene, possibly because of a read error. The V call is TRBV7-7, the J call TRBJ2-5; 7 nucleotides align to TRBD1. Germline loops: CDR1 SSHAT, CDR2 FNYEAQ (reference sequence). The CDR3 contains 14 residues. CDR3 nucleotide sequence: TGTGCTAGCAGCTTACAGGGGACGGGGGAGACCCAGTACTTC. Its translation is CASSLQGTGETQYF.

The genes are TRBV7-8 and TRBJ2-7; 10 bases match TRBD1. Germline assignment: CDR1 SGHVS and CDR2 FQNEAQ. With V trimmed by 3 bases and J by 3 bases, 8 bases remained unmatched. The CDR3 runs 16 residues. This CDR3 is CASSFRQGAEVYEQYF. In DNA form, the CDR3 reads TGTGCCAGCAGCTTTCGACAGGGGGCGGAGGTCTACGAGCAGTACTTC.

V and J are TRBV6-5 and TRBJ2-1; maybe TRBD1 (5 bases). Germline V gene sequence: CDR1 MNHEY, CDR2 SVGAGI. The V end was cut by 2 bases, the J end by 7 bases, with 12 bases between. The CDR3 is 14 residues long. The CDR3 nucleotides read TGTGCCAGCAGTTACAAATCCAGGGAAAATGAGCAGTTCTTC. Its protein product is CASSYKSRENEQFF.

The chain combines TRBV6-5 with TRBJ2-1, with 9 bases that match TRBD2. The CDR3 has 14 amino acids. V was clipped by 4 bases and J by 6 bases; unmatched bases: 4. Germline CDR1 MNHEY, CDR2 SVGAGI. The CDR3 protein is CASSWSSGGNEQFF. The CDR3 region has the DNA TGTGCCAGCAGTTGGAGTAGCGGGGGCAATGAGCAGTTCTTC.

J is TRBJ1-6 and V is TRBV10-3; no firm D call. V lost 2 bases, J lost 9 bases, and 5 bases lay in between. The length of the CDR3 is 12 residues. Germline assignment: CDR1 ENHRY and CDR2 SYGVKD. CDR3 sequence: CAISELGSPLHF. CDR3 nucleotides: TGTGCCATCAGTGAGCTGGGTTCACCCCTCCACTTT.

This clone was seen just once. V is TRBV19 and J is TRBJ2-2; 8 nucleotides align to TRBD1. J gave up 6 bases and V 4 bases, and 7 bases lay outside the gene matches. CDR3 length equals 15 residues. In germline, CDR1 is LNHDA, CDR2 SQIVND (reference sequence). CDR3: CASSTKTGVAGELFF. In DNA form, the CDR3 reads TGTGCCAGTAGTACAAAGACAGGGGTCGCCGGGGAGCTGTTTTTT. Complete variable domain (other parts from reference TRBV19 and TRBJ2-2): DGGITQSPKYLFRKEGQNVTLSCEQNLNHDAMYWYRQDPGQGLRLIYYSQIVNDFQKGDIAEGYSVSREKKESFPLTVTSAQKNPTAFYLCASSTKTGVAGELFFGEGSRLTVL.

This clone was counted a single time. This chain joins TRBV5-1 and TRBJ2-3; TRBD2 aligns across 7 bases. CDR3 length: 16 amino acids. Per germline, CDR1 SGHRS and CDR2 YFSETQ. The V and J ends lost 5 bases and 3 bases, in that order; junction bases with no gene match: 12. CDR3 sequence reads: CASSVWGGIETDTQYF. The CDR3 DNA sequence: TGCGCCAGCAGTGTTTGGGGAGGGATCGAGACAGATACGCAGTATTTT.

The gene calls are TRBV7-9 and TRBJ2-1, with TRBD2 identical over 10 bases. Germline V lookup: CDR1 SEHNR, CDR2 FQNEAQ (reference sequence). V shed 3 bases and J 0 bases; nucleotides not matched to a gene: 2. CDR3 size: 16 residues. CDR3 residues: CASSFVAGGSYNEQFF. The CDR3 DNA follows: TGTGCCAGCAGCTTTGTAGCGGGGGGCTCCTACAATGAGCAGTTCTTC.

The chain joins TRBV9 to TRBJ2-2; 8 bases line up with TRBD2. Unmatched junction bases numbered 6, after V lost 5 bases and J lost 6 bases. The CDR3 consists of 14 residues. Germline assignment: CDR1 SGDLS and CDR2 YYNGEE. CDR3 loop: CASSPGGSAGELFF. In DNA, the CDR3 is TGTGCCAGCAGTCCGGGGGGGTCCGCCGGGGAGCTGTTTTTT.